Below, 5 T cell receptor beta chains from the same sample are listed, as sequenced in a study of blood T cell repertoires in COVID-19. Measured with immunoSEQ multiplex PCR; TCRdb has only the in-frame clones, and not every one. This sample has roughly 200,000 clones, with roughly 85% found just once. Sequences were obtained from peripheral blood. The source of these receptors is a woman over 75 with acute or convalescent COVID-19.

The rearrangement uses TRBV7-3 and TRBJ1-1, with D possibly being TRBD1 (6 bases). The CDR3 loop spans 13 amino acids. Germline loops: CDR1 SGHTA, CDR2 FQGTGA. Trimming pared 7 bases from V and 2 bases from J, leaving 11 bases between. CDR3 nucleotide sequence: TGTGCCAGCACCCGGGGGGCTAACACTGAAGCTTTCTTT. Protein sequence: CASTRGANTEAFF.

The chain uses TRBV12-3 or TRBV12-4 and TRBJ2-2, with a possible D match to TRBD2 (6 bases). V was trimmed by 3 bases and J by 6 bases, leaving 8 bases between them. This CDR3 is 13 amino acids long. Written as DNA, the CDR3 is TGTGCCAGCAGTTTGCCGGGGGCCGGGGAGCTGTTTTTT. This gives the protein CASSLPGAGELFF.

The V call is TRBV4-2, the J call TRBJ2-7; 8 bases align to TRBD2. This CDR3 comprises 17 residues. V trimming: 2 bases; J trimming: 4 bases; junction bases outside the gene matches: 13. Germline assignment: CDR1 LGHNA and CDR2 YNFKEQ. CDR3 sequence reads: CASSQPPGLGLRYEQYF. CDR3 in DNA: TGTGCCAGCAGCCAACCCCCGGGACTAGGCCTTCGATACGAGCAGTACTTC.

Note on this clone: The sample carries other DNA sequences with the same CDR3. The chain has TRBV29-1 and TRBJ2-5, with 9 bases lining up with TRBD1. V lost 6 bases, J lost 2 bases, and 7 bases stayed unmatched. The germline V gene has CDR1 SQVTM and CDR2 ANQGSEA. The CDR3 consists of 14 residues. CDR3 in amino acids: CSVARDRVQETQYF. The CDR3 coding sequence is TGCAGCGTGGCCCGGGACAGGGTTCAAGAGACCCAGTACTTC. The variable domain in full, with the rest retrieved from reference TRBV29-1 and TRBJ2-5, is SAVISQKPSRDICQRGTSLTIQCQVDSQVTMMFWYRQQPGQSLTLIATANQGSEATYESGFVIDKFPISRPNLTFSTLTVSNMSPEDSSIYLCSVARDRVQETQYFGPGTRLLVL.

CDR3 residues: CASSQDPAGRSYNEQFF. The CDR3 DNA sequence: TGTGCCAGCAGCCAAGATCCAGCGGGACGCTCCTACAATGAGCAGTTCTTC. The chain is built from TRBV3-1 (or the pseudogene TRBV3-2) and TRBJ2-1; TRBD2 agrees at 7 bases. Germline V CDR1 and CDR2: LGHDT, YNNKEL (reference sequence). V shed 0 bases, J shed 0 bases, and the junction held 5 bases outside the gene matches. This CDR3 has 17 residues.